This record looks at one TCR beta chain sequence and its context. What it binds is unknown. This sample stems from a study of early T cells in non-severe SARS-CoV-2 infection. Turning to the study itself: Whole-blood bulk RNA, unsorted, was sequenced, and chains were unpaired.

The library protocol tagged individual cDNA molecules with unique molecular identifiers. MiXCR, run by TCRdb on the 5' RACE reads, gives a single entry per CDR3 protein. The table shows 50,000 to 70,000 distinct CDR3 sequences, with around 5.7% occurring only once. V gave up 5 bases and J gave up 7 bases; unmatched junction bases: 25. CDR1 and CDR2 from the germline V gene are MDHEN and SYDVKM. This CDR3 is built from 20 residues. Findings and limits, study-wide: Anti-spike CD8 specificities were favored by VDJdb matching, whose results missed private and CD4 specificities.

This clonotype was obtained from an adult who was a healthcare worker with PCR-confirmed SARS-CoV-2 infection or an uninfected control (not recorded which). The source material was whole blood, sampled at baseline. The gene calls are TRBV28 and TRBJ2-3, with TRBD1 matching 9 bases. CDR3 nucleotides: TGTGCCAGCAGTCTACTTACTTTGATCGAGGGACAGGGTAGTAGAAATACGCAGTATTTT. Its translation: CASSLLTLIEGQGSRNTQYF.